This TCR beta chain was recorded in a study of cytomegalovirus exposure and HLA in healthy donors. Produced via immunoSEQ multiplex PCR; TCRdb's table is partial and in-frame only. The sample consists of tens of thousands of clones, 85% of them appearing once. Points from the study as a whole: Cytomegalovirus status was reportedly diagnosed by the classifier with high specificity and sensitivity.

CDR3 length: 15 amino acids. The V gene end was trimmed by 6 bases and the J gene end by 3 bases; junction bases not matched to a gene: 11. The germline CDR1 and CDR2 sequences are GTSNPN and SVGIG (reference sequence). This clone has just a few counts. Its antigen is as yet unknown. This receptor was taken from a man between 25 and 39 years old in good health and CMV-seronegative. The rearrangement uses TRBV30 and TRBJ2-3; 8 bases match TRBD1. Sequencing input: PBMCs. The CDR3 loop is CACDRQGAWTDTQYF. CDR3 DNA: TGTGCCTGTGATCGGCAGGGGGCTTGGACAGATACGCAGTATTTT. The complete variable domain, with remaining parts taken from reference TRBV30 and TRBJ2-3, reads SQTIHQWPATLVQPVGSPLSLECTVEGTSNPNLYWYRQAAGRGLQLLFYSVGIGQISSEVPQNLSASRPQDRQFILSSKKLLLSDSGFYLCACDRQGAWTDTQYFGPGTRLTVL.